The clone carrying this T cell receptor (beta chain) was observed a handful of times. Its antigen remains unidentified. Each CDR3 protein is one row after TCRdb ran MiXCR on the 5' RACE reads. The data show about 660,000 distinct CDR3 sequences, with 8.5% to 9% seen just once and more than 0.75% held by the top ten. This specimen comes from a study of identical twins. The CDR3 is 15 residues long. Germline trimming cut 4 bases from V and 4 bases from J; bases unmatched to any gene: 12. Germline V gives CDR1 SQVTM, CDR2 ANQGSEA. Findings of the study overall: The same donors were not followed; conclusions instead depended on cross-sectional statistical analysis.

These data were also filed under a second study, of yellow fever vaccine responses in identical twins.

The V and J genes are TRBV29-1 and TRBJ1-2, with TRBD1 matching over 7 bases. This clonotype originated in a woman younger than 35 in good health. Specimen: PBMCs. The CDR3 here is CSVVYGTEAIYGYTF. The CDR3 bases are TGCAGCGTTGTTTACGGGACAGAGGCTATCTATGGCTACACCTTC.